This T cell receptor beta chain was sequenced during a study of T cell responses to AZD1222 COVID-19 vaccine. Using immunoSEQ multiplex PCR, the repertoire was profiled, and TCRdb retains in-frame clones only, with some absent. The sample holds about 110,000 clones, about 90% seen once. Per germline, CDR1 SGHTA and CDR2 FQGTGA. V shed 4 bases and J 9 bases; nucleotides not matched to a gene: 8. The CDR3 contains 15 residues. The V gene is TRBV7-3, the J gene TRBJ1-6, with TRBD1 matching 8 bases. The clonotype originates from an adult in good health. The specimen comprised peripheral blood, sampled on day 0 of AZD1222 vaccination. This CDR3 is CASSSTAGGGSPLHF. The CDR3 DNA sequence: TGTGCCAGCAGCTCGACCGCAGGGGGCGGTTCACCCCTCCACTTT.